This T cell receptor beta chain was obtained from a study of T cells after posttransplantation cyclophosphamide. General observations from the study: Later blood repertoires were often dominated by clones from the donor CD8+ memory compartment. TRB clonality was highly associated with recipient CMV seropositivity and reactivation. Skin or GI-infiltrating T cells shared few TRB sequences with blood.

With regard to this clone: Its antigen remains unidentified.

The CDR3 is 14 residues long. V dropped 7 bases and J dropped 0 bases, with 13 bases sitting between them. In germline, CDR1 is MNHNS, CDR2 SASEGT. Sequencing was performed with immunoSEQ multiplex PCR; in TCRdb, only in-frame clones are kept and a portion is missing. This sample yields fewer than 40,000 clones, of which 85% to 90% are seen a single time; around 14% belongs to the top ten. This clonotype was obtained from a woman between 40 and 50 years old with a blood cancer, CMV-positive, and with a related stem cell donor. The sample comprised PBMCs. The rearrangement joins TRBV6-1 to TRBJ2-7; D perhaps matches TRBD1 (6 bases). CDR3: CASNTGLTSYEQYF. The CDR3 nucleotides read TGTGCCAGCAATACAGGGCTTACCTCCTACGAGCAGTACTTC.